This TCR beta chain derives from a study of cytomegalovirus exposure and HLA in healthy donors (dated by TCRdb to the late 2010s). With respect to the entire study: The roughly 700 repertoires of the first cohort and the 95 to 150 validation repertoires were produced on the same platform, according to a later analysis. The aim of the study was to test whether cataloging public T cell receptors could identify signatures of past pathogen exposure. To predict cytomegalovirus infection status, the study combined high-throughput TCR immunosequencing, statistical association of individual TCRs with disease status, and machine learning. In addition to the first cohort of 650 to 750 subjects, a separate validation cohort of 100 to 150 different subjects was used. What the authors observed across the whole study: Across donors, most TCR sequences were observed very rarely, whereas some public TCRs were present in many individuals. Cytomegalovirus status was reported to be diagnosed by the classifier with high specificity and sensitivity in both the original and validation cohorts. All 120 or so repertoires were used to score co-occurrence in the validation cohort in a later analysis, because that analysis had no HLA typing for the cohort. The study gave a list of under 200 TCR beta chains associated with cytomegalovirus. In vitro tests confirmed that three of the cytomegalovirus-associated TCR beta chains recognize cytomegalovirus antigens. In a later analysis, TCRs clustered in the first cohort were found to also tend to co-occur in the roughly 130 validation repertoires, with 94% of cluster scores above 0. It was suggested by the authors that the approach could potentially be generalized to other disease states and immunological phenotypes.

Library method: the immunoSEQ multiplex PCR assay. Per the original workflow: To diagnose cytomegalovirus status from the catalog of TCR beta chain sequences, a statistical classification framework was built. This immuneACCESS table, as held by TCRdb, lists in-frame sequences with V and J called but not all clones. Of the missing ones, under half trace to an unresolved V gene in checked studies; the others have no known cause. V and J calls plus clone size are reproduced from that table; the DNA served to infer D and trimming. Present in this sample are fewer than 120,000 clones, approximately 89% of which were seen just once. Around 1.8% of the sample comes from the top ten. Concerning this clone: Its binding antigen is unknown. Qualities for individual bases were not recorded, and no much larger clone is one base off.

Donors formed part of the validation cohort, which comprised approximately 130 subjects and was distinct from the first cohort of some 700 subjects. Here V drops 5 bases and J drops 6 bases, and the junction holds 5 bases not matched to any gene. The CDR3, from cysteine to phenylalanine, totals 13 residues. Of all the DNA, just the CDR3 is kept, 39 bases in frame from base 1. CDR1 KGHSH and CDR2 LQKENI are derived from the germline V gene. The clonotype originates from a woman aged 18-29 years in good health and CMV-seronegative. The rearranged segments are TRBV18 and TRBJ2-7, and TRBD1 matches 9 of the central bases. Material for sequencing was PBMCs. The CDR3 reads as follows: CASSSQGAREQYF. In nucleotide form, the sequence is TGTGCCAGCTCATCACAGGGGGCTCGCGAGCAGTACTTC.